Below, 21 T cell receptor beta chains from the same sample are listed, as sequenced in a study of response to subunit inactivated influenza vaccine. From the RT-PCR reads, TCRdb called clonotypes with MiXCR, one entry per CDR3 protein. The table records hundreds of thousands of distinct CDR3 sequences, less than 10% of them present only once. The starting material was PBMCs from blood, obtained 23 to 25 months after vaccination. All receptors come from a man aged 50-75 years who received an inactivated influenza vaccine.

V usage is TRBV5-1 and J usage is TRBJ2-3, with 9 bases matching TRBD1. CDR1 is SGHRS and CDR2 is YFSETQ in the germline V gene. The V and J ends lost 6 bases and 4 bases, in that order; junction bases with no gene match: 6. The CDR3 totals 14 residues. The CDR3 is CASMKTGGPDTQYF. CDR3 in DNA: TGCGCCAGCATGAAAACAGGGGGCCCAGATACGCAGTATTTT.

At least ten counts were recorded for this clonotype. The chain's CDR3 is CASSPFELGEQYF. In DNA form, the CDR3 reads TGTGCCAGCAGCCCCTTCGAGCTCGGCGAGCAGTACTTC. The chain has TRBV4-2 and TRBJ2-7; the D is unclear. The CDR3 runs to 13 residues. V dropped 4 bases and J dropped 6 bases, with 13 bases sitting between them. Germline lookup yields CDR1 LGHNA and CDR2 YNFKEQ.

This clonotype was detected ten times or more. This rearrangement joins TRBV7-9 to TRBJ2-5; the D gene is possibly TRBD2 (5 bases). Per germline, CDR1 SEHNR and CDR2 FQNEAQ (reference sequence). The CDR3 has 12 amino acids. The V end was cut by 5 bases, the J end by 4 bases, with 8 bases between. For the CDR3, the DNA is TGTGCCAGCAGCCAAGAGGGAGAGACCCAGTACTTC. Its protein product is CASSQEGETQYF.

This clonotype was observed many times. The chain carries TRBV20-1 and TRBJ1-2; D is perhaps TRBD1 (6 bases). Trimming cost V 6 bases and J 8 bases, with 22 bases left between them. CDR1 is DFQATT and CDR2 is SNEGSKA in the germline V gene (reference sequence). This CDR3 spans 14 amino acids. Here the CDR3 DNA reads TGCAGTGCCGAAACTGGGACAAAACGACGGGGCTACACCTTC. It codes for CSAETGTKRRGYTF.

This clonotype was seen repeatedly, ten times or more. V gene TRBV4-3 combines with J gene TRBJ1-1; unclear D gene. Germline V gives CDR1 LGHNA, CDR2 YSLEER. V was trimmed by 0 bases and J by 4 bases, leaving 12 bases between them. The CDR3 is made up of 15 amino acids. In nucleotides, the CDR3 is TGCGCCAGCAGCCAAGATCAGGTCGGGAGCACTGAAGCTTTCTTT. It codes for CASSQDQVGSTEAFF.

This clonotype occurred many times. The rearrangement uses TRBV20-1 and TRBJ2-3, with TRBD2 identical over 8 bases. The V segment lost 8 bases and the J segment 4 bases; nucleotides outside the gene matches: 11. Germline-derived CDR1 and CDR2 are DFQATT and SNEGSKA (reference sequence). This CDR3 comprises 14 residues. The CDR3 region has the DNA TGCAGTAGAAGGACTAGCCTCGAACCAGATACGCAGTATTTT. Translating gives CSRRTSLEPDTQYF.

This clonotype has ten or more counts. This chain links TRBV12-3 or TRBV12-4 with TRBJ2-5, with 9 nucleotides matching TRBD1. CDR3 length: 16 amino acids. J gave up 2 bases and V 6 bases, and 10 bases lay outside the gene matches. The CDR3 loop reads CASSTSGQGLQETQYF. CDR3 sequence (DNA): TGTGCCAGCAGCACCTCGGGACAGGGTTTGCAAGAGACCCAGTACTTC.

This clonotype was found many times. The chain links TRBV5-1 to TRBJ2-5; 8 nucleotides line up with TRBD2. Germline values: CDR1 SGHRS, CDR2 YFSETQ. The CDR3 consists of 14 residues. Trimming cost V 4 bases and J 4 bases; bases outside gene matches: 6. As DNA, the CDR3 is TGCGCCAGCAGCATATCCGGGACTAGAGAGACCCAGTACTTC. It translates to CASSISGTRETQYF.

This clonotype was seen many times. This sequence joins TRBV15 and TRBJ1-4; no reliable D call. The CDR3 runs 18 residues. V lost 0 bases, J lost 8 bases, and 22 bases lay in between. The germline V gene encodes CDR1 LNHNV and CDR2 YYDKDF (reference sequence). The CDR3 is CATSRDSLLRLGEEKLFF. The CDR3 region has the DNA TGTGCCACCAGCAGAGATAGTTTATTGAGGCTCGGGGAAGAAAAACTGTTTTTT. The full variable domain, in which reference TRBV15 and TRBJ1-4 provide the parts outside the CDR3, is DAMVIQNPRYQVTQFGKPVTLSCSQTLNHNVMYWYQQKSSQAPKLLFHYYDKDFNNEADTPDNFQSRRPNTSFCFLDIRSPGLGDTAMYLCATSRDSLLRLGEEKLFFGSGTQLSVL.

This clonotype was seen more than once but under ten times. J is TRBJ2-7 and V is TRBV3-1; 9 positions match TRBD1. Trimming at V came to 3 bases and at J to 3 bases, leaving 6 bases not matched to a gene. The CDR3 is made up of 15 amino acids. Looked up from germline, CDR1 is LGHDT and CDR2 is YNNKEL (reference sequence). CDR3 residues: CASSHTGTGLYEQYF. In DNA, the CDR3 is TGTGCCAGCAGCCACACCGGGACAGGGCTCTACGAGCAGTACTTC.

The CDR3 protein is CASGDRPQETQYF. For the CDR3, the DNA is TGTGCCAGCGGGGACAGACCCCAAGAGACCCAGTACTTC. V is TRBV11-2 and J is TRBJ2-5, with 7 bases fitting TRBD1. The CDR3 length is 13 residues. V trimming: 8 bases; J trimming: 1 base; junction bases outside the gene matches: 4. The germline CDR1 and CDR2 sequences are SGHAT and FQNNGV.

J is TRBJ2-5 and V is TRBV4-2; D unresolved. V was trimmed by 0 bases and J by 7 bases, leaving 15 bases between them. Germline CDR1 is LGHNA and CDR2 is YNFKEQ. The CDR3 covers 15 residues. The CDR3: CASSQDESDLGTQYF. Here the CDR3 DNA reads TGTGCCAGCAGCCAAGATGAGTCTGATTTGGGGACCCAGTACTTC.

V usage is TRBV6-5 and J usage is TRBJ2-2; D is undetermined. CDR1 and CDR2 (germline): MNHEY, SVGAGI. The V end lost 2 bases, the J end lost 6 bases, and 13 bases lay between the germline ends. The CDR3 extends over 15 amino acids. CDR3 coding DNA: TGTGCCAGCAGTTACGTTACTACCTCTCCCGGGGAGCTGTTTTTT. Its protein product is CASSYVTTSPGELFF.

The sample holds a few counts of this clonotype. The chain is built from TRBV7-8 and TRBJ2-2; 7 positions agree with TRBD2. Germline V gene lookup returns CDR1 SGHVS and CDR2 FQNEAQ. The CDR3 loop spans 20 amino acids. V shed 5 bases and J 2 bases; nucleotides not matched to a gene: 20. The CDR3, as DNA: TGTGCCAGCAGCCCTCCGGGATACCGACTAGCCCGAGCAAACACCGGGGAGCTGTTTTTT. As protein: CASSPPGYRLARANTGELFF.

This clonotype was detected only a few times. The chain couples TRBV7-9 to TRBJ2-7; 8 bases align to TRBD2. The CDR3 is made up of 14 amino acids. J lost 6 bases, V lost 0 bases, and 4 bases had no gene match. The germline V gene has CDR1 SEHNR and CDR2 FQNEAQ (reference sequence). Here the CDR3 DNA reads TGTGCCAGCAGCTTAGCGGGCGGACTAGCCGAGCAGTACTTC. Translation gives CASSLAGGLAEQYF.

This clonotype has more than one count but fewer than ten. The chain links TRBV6-1 to TRBJ2-6; no firm D call. The CDR3 has 15 amino acids. Germline V gene data show CDR1 as MNHNS and CDR2 as SASEGT. Trimming cost V 8 bases and J 0 bases, with 11 bases left between them. CDR3 in amino acids: CASLQTGSGANVLTF. CDR3 in DNA: TGTGCCAGCCTACAGACCGGCTCTGGGGCCAACGTCCTGACTTTC.

The genes are TRBV9 and TRBJ1-1; no reliable D call. V lost 3 bases and J 0 bases, leaving 12 bases between the germline ends. This CDR3 region has 15 residues. CDR1 and CDR2 from the germline V gene are SGDLS and YYNGEE. CDR3 sequence: CASSARFGMNTEAFF. DNA of the CDR3: TGTGCCAGCAGCGCCCGTTTTGGAATGAACACTGAAGCTTTCTTT.

The chain recombines TRBV2 with TRBJ1-5; D not certain. Germline CDR1 is SNHLY and CDR2 is FYNNEI. The CDR3 spans 13 residues. Between the trimmed V and J ends, which lost 6 bases and 2 bases, there was a span of 8 bases. CDR3 bases: TGTGCCAGCAGAACGGTAGGCAATCAGCCCCAGCATTTT. Amino acid sequence: CASRTVGNQPQHF.

This clonotype came up a few times. V usage is TRBV20-1 and J usage is TRBJ1-2; no clear D gene. Germline V gives CDR1 DFQATT, CDR2 SNEGSKA (reference sequence). Trimming left V 1 base short and J 5 bases short, with 14 bases between. The CDR3 runs 14 residues. CDR3 region: CSARGPGSQYGYTF. As DNA, the CDR3 is TGCAGTGCTAGAGGTCCGGGGTCCCAATATGGCTACACCTTC.

This clonotype was seen a few times. The V call is TRBV20-1, the J call TRBJ2-2; D is possibly TRBD2 (6 bases). This CDR3 region has 16 residues. The V end lost 6 bases, the J end lost 0 bases, and 17 bases lay between the germline ends. Per the germline V gene, CDR1 is DFQATT and CDR2 is SNEGSKA (reference sequence). CDR3 residues: CSATGAAGPNTGELFF. The CDR3 DNA follows: TGCAGTGCCACTGGGGCGGCGGGACCGAACACCGGGGAGCTGTTTTTT.

The chain employs TRBV29-1 and TRBJ2-3, with TRBD1 identical over 10 bases. The germline gives CDR1 SQVTM, CDR2 ANQGSEA. V dropped 8 bases and J dropped 2; count of bases not matched to a gene: 7. The CDR3 contains 14 residues. In DNA, the CDR3 is TGCAGCACGAATGACAGGGGGCCCACAGATACGCAGTATTTT. Its translation is CSTNDRGPTDTQYF.